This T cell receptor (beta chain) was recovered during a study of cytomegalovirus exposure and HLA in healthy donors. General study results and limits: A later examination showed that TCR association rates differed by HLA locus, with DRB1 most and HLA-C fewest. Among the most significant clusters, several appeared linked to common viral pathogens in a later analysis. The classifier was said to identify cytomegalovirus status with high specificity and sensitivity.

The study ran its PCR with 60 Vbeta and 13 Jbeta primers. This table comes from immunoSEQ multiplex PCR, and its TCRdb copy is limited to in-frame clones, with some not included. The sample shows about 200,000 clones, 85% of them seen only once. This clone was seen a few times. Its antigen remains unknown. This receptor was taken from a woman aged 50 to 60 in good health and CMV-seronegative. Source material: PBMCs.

The CDR3 DNA sequence: TGTGCCAGCAGTTTATCATGGACAGGGCGGCAAGAGACCCAGTACTTC. Its translation is CASSLSWTGRQETQYF. The chain employs TRBV27 and TRBJ2-5, with TRBD1 matching 8 bases. Germline CDR1 reads MNHEY; CDR2 reads SMNVEV (reference sequence). Germline trimming cut 0 bases from V and 2 bases from J; bases unmatched to any gene: 5. This CDR3 has 16 residues.